Described below is a single TCR beta chain sequence and its context. There is no known antigen for this receptor. Qualities for individual bases were not recorded, and no much larger clone is one base off. The data were obtained in a study of T cell changes during pregnancy in multiple sclerosis (dated by TCRdb to about 2019). Broadly, across the study: In women with multiple sclerosis, the researchers looked at how the T cell repertoire shifted as pregnancy progressed.

The CDR3 runs 15 amino acids, cysteine and phenylalanine included. The read is trimmed to its CDR3 DNA, 45 bases read in frame from base 1. Based on the germline V gene, the CDR1 and CDR2 sequences are SNHLY and FYNNEI. Trimming leaves V shorter by 7 bases and J shorter by 8 bases, with the junction holding 11 bases beyond the gene matches. Receptor amplification or capture employed the immunoSEQ multiplex PCR assay. TCRdb obtained this table from immuneACCESS and retained in-frame rearrangements with V and J assigned. These tables miss some clones; where compared with another copy, unresolved V genes account for less than half of the shortfall, and the remainder is unexplained. Recorded for this sample are 70,000 or so clones; about nine tenths of them occurred a single time. The ten largest clones take up 0.29% of the sample.

The sample consisted of CD4+ T cells from peripheral blood mononuclear cells, taken after pregnancy. This TCR derives from a female donor with multiple sclerosis, enrolled in a pregnancy study. The V and J genes are TRBV2 and TRBJ2-1, with TRBD1 matching 10 junction bases. The CDR3 in this case is CASKMDRGSVDEQFF. The nucleotide sequence is TGTGCCAGCAAGATGGACAGGGGGTCGGTTGATGAGCAGTTCTTC.